This T cell receptor beta chain is drawn from a study of cytomegalovirus exposure and HLA in healthy donors. Amplification used 60 Vbeta primers and 13 Jbeta primers. Generated by immunoSEQ multiplex PCR, the TCRdb table keeps only in-frame clones and is missing some. Here the sample spans around 99,000 clones, 82% being singletons. The V and J ends lost 0 bases and 1 base, in that order; junction bases with no gene match: 9. CDR3 length: 19 amino acids. CDR1 is LNHNV, CDR2 YYDKDF, per germline (reference sequence). The chain uses TRBV15 and TRBJ2-6; 7 bases align to TRBD1. Sequenced input: PBMCs. The origin of this receptor is a man younger than 40 in good health and CMV-seropositive. CDR3: CATSRDQRTGPSGANVLTF. In nucleotides, the CDR3 is TGTGCCACCAGCAGAGATCAGAGGACAGGTCCTTCTGGGGCCAACGTCCTGACTTTC. Full variable domain (missing parts from reference TRBV15 and TRBJ2-6): DAMVIQNPRYQVTQFGKPVTLSCSQTLNHNVMYWYQQKSSQAPKLLFHYYDKDFNNEADTPDNFQSRRPNTSFCFLDIRSPGLGDTAMYLCATSRDQRTGPSGANVLTFGAGSRLTVL.